The clone carrying this TCR beta chain was seen more than once but under ten times. Its antigen is still unknown. TCRdb itself ran the 5' RACE reads through MiXCR, one entry per CDR3 protein. The sample carries about 690,000 distinct CDR3 sequences, about 20% recorded once. This CDR3 is built from 12 residues. The V and J ends lost 1 base and 3 bases respectively, with 7 bases between them. Germline V CDR1 and CDR2: DFQATT, SNEGSKA (reference sequence). The data belong to a study of identical twins. Study-wide results and caveats: Where out-of-frame alpha sequences were twin-shared, they showed excess low generation probability.

The data also belong to a second study, concerning T cells expressing NK-cell markers. From that second work: Cells sorted as CD3+CD56+NKG2C+, CD3+CD56+NKG2C- and CD3+CD56-NKG2C+ T cells supplied the TCR beta repertoires. A range of about 1.0-7.5% of CD8+ T cells consisted of dominant NKG2C+ clonotypes in about six donors. Unclear, still, was the HCMV specificity of the expanded NKG2C+ T cell clones.

The source material was PBMCs. This sequence was found in a woman aged 18-29 years in good health. The rearrangement links TRBV20-1 to TRBJ2-7; no clear D gene. The CDR3 nucleotides read TGCAGTGCTAGAGCGTCTAGCTACGAGCAGTACTTC. Translating it yields CSARASSYEQYF.